Each of the 4 T cell receptor beta chains below was sequenced from the same sample in a study of blood T cell repertoires in COVID-19. Method: immunoSEQ multiplex PCR; TCRdb's copy keeps in-frame clones and lacks some. The table has 95,000 to 150,000 clones, about 79% seen once. The sequenced sample consisted of peripheral blood. These receptors were obtained from a woman aged 70-85 years with acute or convalescent COVID-19.

DNA of the CDR3: TGCGCCAGCAGCCAAGATTTGCAGAGGCATCAGCCCCAGCATTTT. It is translated as CASSQDLQRHQPQHF. The J gene is TRBJ1-5, the V gene TRBV4-3; D gene ambiguous. Per germline, CDR1 LGHNA and CDR2 YSLEER. The V end was cut by 0 bases, the J end by 5 bases, with 11 bases between. The CDR3 totals 15 residues.

This clone has just one count. This sequence joins TRBV7-2 and TRBJ1-1; D might be TRBD1 (5 bases). V lost 6 bases to trimming and J lost 6 bases, with 17 bases between them. Per germline, CDR1 SGHTA and CDR2 FQGNSA. The CDR3 extends over 14 amino acids. The CDR3 protein is CASRTPGVGPEAFF. CDR3 nucleotides: TGTGCCAGCAGAACACCGGGGGTAGGGCCTGAAGCTTTCTTT.

The genes are TRBV5-4 and TRBJ1-1; D not certain. The CDR3 loop spans 16 amino acids. Germline CDR1 SGHNT, CDR2 YYREEE (reference sequence). Trimming took off 2 bases at V and 0 bases at J, with 14 bases between the two ends. CDR3 DNA: TGTGCCAGCAGCTTACCCCTTGGCGGATTGAACACTGAAGCTTTCTTT. Its translation: CASSLPLGGLNTEAFF.

The chain has TRBV3-1 (or the pseudogene TRBV3-2) and TRBJ1-2, with D possibly TRBD1 on 6 matching bases. CDR1 and CDR2 (germline): LGHDT, YNNKEL (reference sequence). The length of the CDR3 is 20 residues. CDR3 region: CSPGPPTLGAVWAFFHGYTF. The CDR3 region has the DNA TGTTCACCTGGGCCCCCCACCCTGGGGGCAGTCTGGGCCTTTTTCCATGGCTACACCTTC.